This TCR beta chain was found in a study of control samples from healthy donors and cancer patients. V shed 5 bases and J 2 bases; nucleotides not matched to a gene: 7. The CDR3 loop spans 15 amino acids. Per the germline V gene, CDR1 is SGHTA and CDR2 is FQGNSA. Generated by immunoSEQ multiplex PCR, the TCRdb table keeps only in-frame clones and is missing some. This table has approximately 120,000 clones, about nine tenths appearing once. V and J are TRBV7-2 and TRBJ2-7; 9 nucleotides line up with TRBD2. The sequence derives from a middle-aged man in good health. The sample comprised blood. In DNA form, the CDR3 reads TGTGCCAGCAGCCTTAGCGGGGGCGCTGCCTACGAGCAGTACTTC. Translating it yields CASSLSGGAAYEQYF.